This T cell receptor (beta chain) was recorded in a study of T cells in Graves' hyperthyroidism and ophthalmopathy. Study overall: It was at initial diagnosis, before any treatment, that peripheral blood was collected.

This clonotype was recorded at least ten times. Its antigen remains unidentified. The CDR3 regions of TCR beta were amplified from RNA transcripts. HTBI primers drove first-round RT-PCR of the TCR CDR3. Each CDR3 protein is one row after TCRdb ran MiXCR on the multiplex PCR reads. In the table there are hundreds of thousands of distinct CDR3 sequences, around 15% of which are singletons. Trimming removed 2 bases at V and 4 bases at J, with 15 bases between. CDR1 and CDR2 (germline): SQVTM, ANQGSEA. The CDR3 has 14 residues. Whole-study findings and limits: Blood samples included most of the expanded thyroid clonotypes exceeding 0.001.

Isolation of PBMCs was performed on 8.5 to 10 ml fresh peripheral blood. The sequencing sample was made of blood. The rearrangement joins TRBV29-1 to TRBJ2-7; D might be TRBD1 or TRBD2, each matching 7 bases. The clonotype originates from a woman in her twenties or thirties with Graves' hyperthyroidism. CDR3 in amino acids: CSVELPQGGYEQYF. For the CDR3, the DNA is TGCAGCGTTGAACTCCCCCAGGGGGGGTACGAGCAGTACTTC.